A single sample is the source of the 30 T cell receptor beta chains below, sequenced in a study of blood T cell repertoires in COVID-19. Sequencing was performed with immunoSEQ multiplex PCR; in TCRdb, only in-frame clones are kept and a portion is missing. The table includes some 300,000 clones, roughly 84% detected once. The sample was PBMCs or T cells enriched from blood (not recorded which). These receptors were collected from a woman aged 30 to 39 who had recovered from COVID-19.

The chain couples TRBV5-1 to TRBJ1-3, with D possibly matching TRBD1 (5 bases). Trimming cost V 4 bases and J 2 bases, with 10 bases left between them. Germline-derived CDR1 and CDR2 are SGHRS and YFSETQ. The CDR3 is 14 residues long. The CDR3 here is CASSQGVPGNTIYF. In DNA form, the CDR3 reads TGCGCCAGCAGCCAAGGGGTACCTGGAAACACCATATATTTT.

This sequence joins TRBV12-3 or TRBV12-4 and TRBJ1-2, with 7 bases fitting TRBD1. Trimming cost V 6 bases and J 8 bases; bases outside gene matches: 6. This CDR3 comprises 12 residues. The DNA for the CDR3 is TGTGCCAGCAGGGCGGGACAGAGCGGCTACACCTTC. Translation: CASRAGQSGYTF.

The J gene is TRBJ2-2, the V gene TRBV5-4; 9 positions match TRBD2. Germline trimming cut 0 bases from V and 7 bases from J; bases unmatched to any gene: 16. The CDR3 runs 19 residues. The germline CDR1 and CDR2 sequences are SGHNT and YYREEE (reference sequence). The CDR3 region is CASSLDWRGGRKEGGELFF. The CDR3, as DNA: TGTGCCAGCAGCTTGGATTGGCGGGGGGGCCGAAAGGAGGGCGGGGAGCTGTTTTTT.

This chain connects TRBV3-1 (or the pseudogene TRBV3-2) to TRBJ1-1; 7 bases map to TRBD1. J gave up 1 base and V 4 bases, and 6 bases lay outside the gene matches. Germline V CDR1 and CDR2: LGHDT, YNNKEL (reference sequence). This CDR3 has 15 amino acids. The CDR3 DNA reads as TGTGCCAGCAGCCCCCCGACAGGGAGGAACACTGAAGCTTTCTTT. As protein: CASSPPTGRNTEAFF.

In this sample, this clone turned up a few times. The rearrangement uses TRBV30 and TRBJ2-2, with a tentative D call TRBD2 (5 bases). Looked up from germline, CDR1 is GTSNPN and CDR2 is SVGIG (reference sequence). Trimming shortened V by 2 bases and J by 1 base, and 8 bases separated the two germline ends. CDR3 length: 14 amino acids. The CDR3 nucleotides read TGTGCCTGGAGTTGGGCGGGGAACACCGGGGAGCTGTTTTTT. As protein: CAWSWAGNTGELFF.

This chain links TRBV28 with TRBJ1-5; 9 nucleotides agree with TRBD1. CDR1 and CDR2 (germline): MDHEN, SYDVKM. With 5 bases clipped from V and 0 bases from J, the junction kept 14 bases outside the gene matches. The length of the CDR3 is 19 residues. For the CDR3, the DNA is TGTGCCAGCAGTCCCTCCCCGGGACAGGGAGGGGATAGCAATCAGCCCCAGCATTTT. Translated, it gives CASSPSPGQGGDSNQPQHF. The full variable domain, with the rest looked up from reference TRBV28 and TRBJ1-5, is DVKVTQSSRYLVKRTGEKVFLECVQDMDHENMFWYRQDPGLGLRLIYFSYDVKMKEKGDIPEGYSVSREKKERFSLILESASTNQTSMYLCASSPSPGQGGDSNQPQHFGDGTRLSIL.

This chain uses TRBV12-3 or TRBV12-4 with TRBJ2-3; no firm D call. The ends were cut back, 7 bases at V and 2 bases at J, with 4 bases in the middle. The CDR3 length is 11 residues. The CDR3 sequence: CASTLTDTQYF. CDR3 bases: TGTGCCAGCACCCTCACAGATACGCAGTATTTT.

The chain is built from TRBV5-1 and TRBJ1-2; 11 bases map to TRBD1. V lost 4 bases, J lost 8 bases, and 7 bases stayed unmatched. Germline CDR1 is SGHRS and CDR2 is YFSETQ. The CDR3 length is 14 residues. Written as DNA, the CDR3 is TGCGCCAGCAGCCCCGGGACAGGGGGTGGAGGCTACACCTTC. This encodes CASSPGTGGGGYTF.

This chain uses TRBV28 with TRBJ1-6, with D tentatively TRBD1 (5 bases). Germline V CDR1 and CDR2: MDHEN, SYDVKM. The V and J ends lost 2 bases and 10 bases respectively, with 12 bases between them. The CDR3 runs to 14 residues. CDR3 amino acids: CASSLGALGSPLHF. Written as DNA, the CDR3 is TGTGCCAGCAGTTTAGGGGCATTAGGGTCACCCCTCCACTTT.

The genes are TRBV12-3 or TRBV12-4 and TRBJ2-4, with 8 bases matching TRBD2. This CDR3 is built from 13 residues. Trimming took 10 bases from V and 7 from J; bases not matched to a gene: 9. The CDR3 DNA reads TGTGCCACCGCGGGGGGAGGGGAGAACATTCAGTACTTC. It codes for CATAGGGENIQYF.

The gene calls are TRBV4-1 and TRBJ1-2; D gene ambiguous. CDR3 length equals 15 residues. CDR1 is MGHRA and CDR2 is YSYEKL in the germline V gene. The V end lost 3 bases, the J end lost 2 bases, and 13 bases lay between the germline ends. The CDR3 spells CASSHQDTANYGYTF. As DNA, the CDR3 is TGCGCCAGCAGCCATCAAGACACCGCGAACTATGGCTACACCTTC.

This chain joins TRBV10-3 and TRBJ1-6, with D tentatively TRBD1 (5 bases). Trimming cost V 0 bases and J 6 bases, with 12 bases left between them. This CDR3 has 16 amino acids. Per the germline V gene, CDR1 is ENHRY and CDR2 is SYGVKD. The CDR3 loop reads CAISESGLGGNSPLHF. The CDR3 DNA follows: TGTGCCATCAGTGAGTCGGGACTGGGGGGTAATTCACCCCTCCACTTT.

V is TRBV6-2 or TRBV6-3 and J is TRBJ1-2, with D possibly TRBD1 on 5 matching bases. Trimming removed 6 bases at V and 0 bases at J, with 14 bases between. Germline CDR1 MNHEY, CDR2 SVGEGT. The CDR3 length is 15 residues. The CDR3 DNA reads as TGTGCCAGCAGCAACCTCGCGGGGCCTAACTATGGCTACACCTTC. It codes for CASSNLAGPNYGYTF.

The CDR3 nucleotides read TGTGCCAGCAGCTTAGATCTATACAGCCAAGAGACCCAGTACTTC. Protein sequence: CASSLDLYSQETQYF. This sequence joins TRBV11-2 and TRBJ2-5; D gene unclear. V lost 0 bases to trimming and J lost 1 base, with 9 bases between them. The CDR3 length is 15 residues. Germline V gives CDR1 SGHAT, CDR2 FQNNGV.

In its sample, this clone was seen once. The same CDR3 can be traced to other DNA sequences in this sample. The V and J genes are TRBV5-6 and TRBJ1-1; unclear D gene. CDR3 length: 13 amino acids. The V gene's germline CDR1 is SGHDT and CDR2 YYEEEE. The V gene lost 0 bases and the J gene lost 5 bases, with 8 bases spanning the gap. This CDR3 is CASSLGAGTEAFF. The DNA for the CDR3 is TGTGCCAGCAGCTTGGGGGCGGGGACTGAAGCTTTCTTT.

The chain links TRBV27 to TRBJ2-5, with 11 bases that match TRBD2. Germline lookup yields CDR1 MNHEY and CDR2 SMNVEV (reference sequence). CDR3 length: 15 amino acids. The V gene end was trimmed by 4 bases and the J gene end by 9 bases; junction bases not matched to a gene: 10. The CDR3 loop reads CASSSGTSGRIAQYF. CDR3 nucleotide sequence: TGTGCCAGCAGTTCAGGGACTAGCGGAAGAATCGCCCAGTACTTC.

The chain combines TRBV5-6 with TRBJ2-7; 7 bases map to TRBD1. The CDR3 totals 13 residues. J gave up 7 bases and V 1 base, and 5 bases lay outside the gene matches. Germline loops: CDR1 SGHDT, CDR2 YYEEEE. This chain's CDR3 is CASSLPRQGEQYF. In DNA form, the CDR3 reads TGTGCCAGCAGCTTGCCGAGACAGGGAGAGCAGTACTTC.

A single count supports this clone. The chain is built from TRBV29-1 and TRBJ1-5; D is possibly TRBD1 (6 bases). The CDR3 runs to 15 residues. With 4 bases removed from V and 4 bases from J, the gap between germline ends came to 17 bases. Germline CDR1 is SQVTM and CDR2 is ANQGSEA. The CDR3 region has the DNA TGCAGCGTTGTTGTGCTGGGGGCGGAAAATCAGCCCCAGCATTTT. Its protein product is CSVVVLGAENQPQHF.

This clone appeared a few times. The gene calls are TRBV28 and TRBJ1-2; perhaps TRBD1 as D (5 bases). V was clipped by 2 bases and J by 4 bases, with 20 bases between them. This CDR3 has 17 residues. Looked up from germline, CDR1 is MDHEN and CDR2 is SYDVKM. CDR3 sequence (DNA): TGTGCCAGCAGTTTAGGGGTGGGACTGACAGACTCCTATGGCTACACCTTC. Its protein product is CASSLGVGLTDSYGYTF.

The chain combines TRBV4-1 with TRBJ2-7; no clear D. The germline V and J ends were trimmed by 0 bases and 1 base, with 4 bases remaining between them. The CDR3 totals 13 residues. In germline, CDR1 is MGHRA, CDR2 YSYEKL. CDR3 sequence reads: CASSQERSYEQYF. The CDR3 DNA is TGCGCCAGCAGCCAAGAACGGTCCTACGAGCAGTACTTC.

With respect to this clone: A much larger clone lies a single base off, so this may be a read error. Other DNA sequences in the sample encode the same CDR3. The chain has TRBV7-8 and TRBJ2-7, with D maybe TRBD2 (5 bases). In germline, CDR1 is SGHVS, CDR2 FQNEAQ. The CDR3 runs to 16 residues. This chain's CDR3 is CASSSRAERTLYEQYF. CDR3 nucleotide sequence: TGTGCCAGCAGCTCGCGAGCGGAAAGGACCCTCTACGAGCAGTACTTT.

V usage is TRBV5-1 and J usage is TRBJ1-1; TRBD1 aligns across 9 bases. CDR1 and CDR2 from the germline V gene are SGHRS and YFSETQ. The CDR3 has 15 residues. The junction had 5 bases not matched to a gene; V was cut back by 5 bases and J by 0 bases. In nucleotides, the CDR3 is TGCGCCAGCAGGTTCGGGACAGGGATGAACACTGAAGCTTTCTTT. It yields the protein CASRFGTGMNTEAFF.

The chain joins TRBV5-8 to TRBJ1-1; weak D call: TRBD1 (5 bases). Trimming took off 1 base at V and 5 bases at J, with 12 bases between the two ends. Germline CDR1 reads SGHTS; CDR2 reads YDEGEE. The CDR3 length is 14 residues. The DNA for the CDR3 is TGTGCCAGCAGCTTGAGGCAGGGAGGAACTGAAGCTTTCTTT. It yields the protein CASSLRQGGTEAFF.

The CDR3 reads CASSLLPGRGAHGYTF. CDR3 DNA: TGTGCCAGCAGTTTACTCCCGGGACGGGGGGCGCATGGCTACACCTTC. The chain carries TRBV27 and TRBJ1-2; tentatively, D is TRBD1 (6 bases). Trimming shortened V by 2 bases and J by 6 bases, and 19 bases separated the two germline ends. Germline V lookup: CDR1 MNHEY, CDR2 SMNVEV (reference sequence). The CDR3 has 16 residues.

The chain couples TRBV4-2 to TRBJ2-3, with TRBD2 matching 12 bases. The CDR3 extends over 17 amino acids. The V gene's germline CDR1 is LGHNA and CDR2 YNFKEQ. Trimming removed 4 bases from V and 2 bases from J; junction bases left unmatched: 7. In DNA, the CDR3 is TGTGCCAGCAGCCGCAGACTAGCGGGGGACTACACAGATACGCAGTATTTT. Its protein is CASSRRLAGDYTDTQYF.

The V call is TRBV29-1, the J call TRBJ2-5, with D hard to call. CDR1 is SQVTM, CDR2 ANQGSEA, per germline. V was trimmed by 1 base and J by 1 base, leaving 13 bases between them. The CDR3 spans 15 residues. DNA of the CDR3: TGCAGCGTTGAAGCGAGATCACAGACCCAAGAGACCCAGTACTTC. Translation: CSVEARSQTQETQYF.

The chain is built from TRBV9 and TRBJ1-6; 7 bases agree with TRBD1. The CDR3 spans 16 residues. J gave up 7 bases and V 3 bases, and 10 bases lay outside the gene matches. Germline V gene lookup returns CDR1 SGDLS and CDR2 YYNGEE. CDR3 nucleotide sequence: TGTGCCAGCAGCGCGGGCGGCAGGGGGAGGAATTCACCCCTCCACTTT. Its protein product is CASSAGGRGRNSPLHF.

The chain uses TRBV4-1 and TRBJ1-1; D is unresolved. V was pared by 0 bases and J by 1 base, with 12 bases between. Germline loops: CDR1 MGHRA, CDR2 YSYEKL. CDR3 length: 16 residues. DNA of the CDR3: TGCGCCAGCAGCCAAGATCTTTATGAGGGGAACACTGAAGCTTTCTTT. Its protein product is CASSQDLYEGNTEAFF.

The rearrangement joins TRBV7-9 to TRBJ2-2, with 10 nucleotides matching TRBD1. The CDR3 consists of 18 residues. Germline CDR1 and CDR2: SEHNR and FQNEAQ (reference sequence). Unmatched junction bases numbered 10, after V lost 1 base and J lost 5 bases. The CDR3: CASSLDAGQGTRTGELFF. DNA of the CDR3: TGTGCCAGCAGCTTAGACGCGGGACAGGGGACGCGGACCGGGGAGCTGTTTTTT.

To note about this clone: A clone one base away is much larger, so this may be a read error. CDR3 region: CASSQDSNSPLHF. The CDR3, as DNA: TGTGCCAGCAGCCAGGACAGTAATTCACCCCTCCACTTT. V and J are TRBV14 and TRBJ1-6; D is possibly TRBD1 (6 bases). The CDR3 totals 13 residues. Trimming cost V 3 bases and J 6 bases, with 6 bases left between them. Germline V lookup: CDR1 SGHDN, CDR2 FVKESK.